These 5 T cell receptor beta chains were all obtained from the same sample, sequenced in a study of T cell repertoires in cytomegalovirus infection. TCRdb re-called the reads with MiXCR, one entry per CDR3 protein. The table records a few hundred thousand distinct CDR3 sequences, roughly a third of them present only once. No antigen is known for these receptors. The sequencing here drew on cultured PBMCs, taken from culture after CMV antigen stimulation. The receptors come from a human donor in good health (CMV status not recorded). Some clones in this sample may be carry-over from other donors' samples.

Ten or more counts support this clonotype. Germline and junction disagree at one end, which may indicate a read error. This chain links TRBV4-3 with TRBJ2-3; D gene ambiguous. The CDR3 is 16 amino acids. Germline V gives CDR1 LGHNA, CDR2 YSLEER. CDR3 nucleotide sequence: TGCGCCAGCAACCAAGTATTAAGAAGGAGCACAGATACGCAGTATTTT. It translates to CASNQVLRRSTDTQYF.

V and J are TRBV19 and TRBJ1-5, with a weak D call TRBD1 (6 bases). The CDR3 totals 17 residues. Germline assignment: CDR1 LNHDA and CDR2 SQIVND (reference sequence). V was cut by 4 bases and J by 4 bases, with 20 bases left in between. The CDR3 sequence: CASSTPPQGWRNQPQHF. CDR3 in DNA: TGTGCCAGTAGTACCCCCCCACAGGGCTGGCGTAATCAGCCCCAGCATTTT.

The CDR3 coding sequence is TGTGCCAGTAGTATCTCCTGGGGGTACGAGCAGTACGTC. This translates into CASSISWGYEQYV. The chain carries TRBV19 and TRBJ2-7, with D perhaps assigned TRBD1 or TRBD2 (5 bases each). The germline V gene has CDR1 LNHDA and CDR2 SQIVND (reference sequence). The CDR3 length is 13 residues. V dropped 3 bases and J dropped 4 bases, with 10 bases sitting between them.

A few counts support this clonotype. The chain links TRBV12-3 or TRBV12-4 to TRBJ1-2, with D unclear. The CDR3 is 15 residues long. Trimming took 0 bases from V and 4 from J, leaving 12 bases between them. The CDR3 DNA reads TGTGCCAGCAGTTTAGCGCGTCGGTTTAGCTATGGCTACACCTTC. Translating it yields CASSLARRFSYGYTF.

The J gene is TRBJ2-2, the V gene TRBV12-3 or TRBV12-4; 13 bases match TRBD2. The CDR3 length is 16 residues. The trim removed 5 bases at V and 5 bases at J, leaving 5 bases unmatched. The CDR3 protein is CASSAGLAGVTGELFF. CDR3 coding DNA: TGTGCCAGCAGTGCCGGACTAGCGGGAGTAACCGGGGAGCTGTTTTTT.